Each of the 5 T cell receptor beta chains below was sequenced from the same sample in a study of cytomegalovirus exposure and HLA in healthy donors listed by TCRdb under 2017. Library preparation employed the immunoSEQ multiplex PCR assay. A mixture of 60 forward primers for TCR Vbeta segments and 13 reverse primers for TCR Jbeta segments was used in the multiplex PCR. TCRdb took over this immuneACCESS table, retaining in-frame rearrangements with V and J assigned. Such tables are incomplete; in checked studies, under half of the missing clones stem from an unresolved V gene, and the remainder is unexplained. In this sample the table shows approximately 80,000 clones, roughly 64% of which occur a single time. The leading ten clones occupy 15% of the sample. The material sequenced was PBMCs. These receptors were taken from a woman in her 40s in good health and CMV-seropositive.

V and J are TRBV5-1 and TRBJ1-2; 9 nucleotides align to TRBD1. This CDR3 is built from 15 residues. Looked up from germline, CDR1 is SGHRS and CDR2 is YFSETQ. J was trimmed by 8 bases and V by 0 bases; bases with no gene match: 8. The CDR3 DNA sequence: TGCGCCAGCAGCTTGGGGACAGGGGCGAGTCAAGGCTACACCTTC. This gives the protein CASSLGTGASQGYTF.

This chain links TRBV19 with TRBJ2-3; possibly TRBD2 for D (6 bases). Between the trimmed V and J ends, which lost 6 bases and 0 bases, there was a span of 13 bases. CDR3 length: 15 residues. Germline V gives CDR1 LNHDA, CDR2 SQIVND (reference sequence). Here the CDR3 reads CASSPGLRSTDTQYF. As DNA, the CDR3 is TGTGCCAGTAGCCCGGGACTCCGCAGCACAGATACGCAGTATTTT.

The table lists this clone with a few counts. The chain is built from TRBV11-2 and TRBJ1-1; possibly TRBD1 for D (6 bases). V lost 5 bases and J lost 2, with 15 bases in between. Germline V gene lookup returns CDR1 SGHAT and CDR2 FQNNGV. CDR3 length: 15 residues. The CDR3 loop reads CASSRPQGPNTEAFF. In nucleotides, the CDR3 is TGTGCCAGCAGCCGGCCACAGGGCCCTAACACTGAAGCTTTCTTT.

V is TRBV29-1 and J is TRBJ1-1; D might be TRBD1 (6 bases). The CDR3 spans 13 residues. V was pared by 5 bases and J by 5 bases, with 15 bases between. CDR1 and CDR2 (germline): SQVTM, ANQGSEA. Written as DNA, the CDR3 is TGCAGCGTTAACGCGGGCCAGGGGACTGAAGCTTTCTTT. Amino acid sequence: CSVNAGQGTEAFF. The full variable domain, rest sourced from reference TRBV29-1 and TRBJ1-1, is SAVISQKPSRDICQRGTSLTIQCQVDSQVTMMFWYRQQPGQSLTLIATANQGSEATYESGFVIDKFPISRPNLTFSTLTVSNMSPEDSSIYLCSVNAGQGTEAFFGQGTRLTVV.

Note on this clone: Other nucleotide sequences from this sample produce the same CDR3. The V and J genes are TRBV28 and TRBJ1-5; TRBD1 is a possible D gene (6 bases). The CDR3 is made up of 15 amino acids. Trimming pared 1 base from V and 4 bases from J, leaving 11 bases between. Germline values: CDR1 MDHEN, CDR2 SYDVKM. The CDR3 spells CASSLLQGGNQPQHF. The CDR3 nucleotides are TGTGCCAGCAGTTTATTACAGGGAGGGAATCAGCCCCAGCATTTT.